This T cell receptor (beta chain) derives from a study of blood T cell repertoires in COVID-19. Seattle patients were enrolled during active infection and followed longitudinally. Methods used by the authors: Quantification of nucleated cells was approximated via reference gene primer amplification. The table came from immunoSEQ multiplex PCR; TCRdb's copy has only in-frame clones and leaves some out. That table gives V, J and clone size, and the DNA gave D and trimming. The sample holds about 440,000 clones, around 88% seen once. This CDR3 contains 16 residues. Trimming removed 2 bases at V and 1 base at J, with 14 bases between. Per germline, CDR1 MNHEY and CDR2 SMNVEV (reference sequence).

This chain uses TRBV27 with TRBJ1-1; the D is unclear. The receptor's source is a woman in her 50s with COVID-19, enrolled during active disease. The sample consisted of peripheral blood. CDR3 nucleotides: TGTGCCAGCAGTTTAAGGAGGGCTGGAGGGAACACTGAAGCTTTCTTT. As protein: CASSLRRAGGNTEAFF.